The clone carrying this T cell receptor beta chain appeared many times. The antigen remains undetermined. The junction and the germline gene differ at one end; a read error may be behind it. CDR1 is SGHRS, CDR2 YFSETQ, per germline. The CDR3 totals 13 residues. This sample is drawn from a study of T-cell reconstitution after alpha-beta-depleted transplantation in children. Study-wide results and caveats: Where some patients showed high TCRbeta diversity at day 60, it came from recipient T cells and thymic progenitors that had survived.

Using unique molecular identifiers, the investigators prepared the TCRbeta library. TCRdb reanalysed the PCR reads using MiXCR and keeps one entry per CDR3 protein. Among around 960,000 distinct CDR3 sequences listed, 25% to 30% were seen once. This chain uses TRBV5-1 with TRBJ2-7, with a tentative D call TRBD1 (6 bases). This receptor was obtained from a boy younger than two who had a stem cell transplant for SCID, so the T cells may come from the graft donor. The material sequenced was PBMCs, mostly from graft donor cells, taken 360 days after TCRalphabeta/CD19-depleted stem cell transplant. CDR3 loop: CASSRDISYEQYF. CDR3 nucleotides: TGTGCCAGCAGCCGGGACATTTCCTACGAGCAGTACTTC. The whole variable domain, filled in from reference TRBV5-1 and TRBJ2-7, reads KAGVTQTPRYLIKTRGQQVTLSCSPISGHRSVSWYQQTPGQGLQFLFEYFSETQRNKGNFPGRFSGRQFSNSRSEMNVSTLELGDSALYLCASSRDISYEQYFGPGTRLTVT.